The rows below give T cell receptor beta chains drawn from one sample of a study of sequential checkpoint blockade in melanoma. Sequencing used immunoSEQ multiplex PCR; TCRdb keeps in-frame clones, though not all of them. This table has more than 15,000 clones, 55% to 75% appearing once. Sequenced here: CD8+ T cells sorted from blood (inferred from file names), sampled from a patient given nivolumab and ipilimumab in sequence. The receptor source for this set is a human donor with melanoma. Both conserved end residues are part of each CDR3. A D gene is named only where the DNA matches it firmly. The size field is filled for only some rows; it gives once, few, many or a size class.

clone size: NA
V gene: TRBV27
J gene: TRBJ2-7
D gene: NA
CDR3 protein: CASSLTGGSSYEQYF

clone size: NA
V gene: TRBV7-9
J gene: TRBJ1-3
D gene: TRBD1
CDR3 protein: CASSSQGGRIPGNTIYF

clone size: NA
V gene: TRBV12-5
J gene: TRBJ2-7
D gene: NA
CDR3 protein: CASGLGVGKQGYEQYF

clone size: NA
V gene: TRBV10-2
J gene: TRBJ2-7
D gene: TRBD2
CDR3 protein: CASSGATSGPYEQYF

clone size: NA
V gene: TRBV29-1
J gene: TRBJ2-7
D gene: NA
CDR3 protein: CSVEVPVSYEQYF

clone size: NA
V gene: TRBV6-6
J gene: TRBJ2-7
D gene: TRBD1
CDR3 protein: CASSHSDRFYEQYF

clone size: NA
V gene: TRBV5-5
J gene: TRBJ2-6
D gene: TRBD1
CDR3 protein: CASSLLDRGVSGANVLTF

clone size: NA
V gene: TRBV15
J gene: TRBJ2-7
D gene: NA
CDR3 protein: CATSRPGSYEQYF

clone size: NA
V gene: TRBV7-2
J gene: TRBJ2-6
D gene: TRBD2
CDR3 protein: CASSLDASGGSGANVLTF

clone size: NA
V gene: TRBV30
J gene: TRBJ2-5
D gene: NA
CDR3 protein: CAWNHSAKVAEVKTQYF

clone size: NA
V gene: TRBV19
J gene: TRBJ2-7
D gene: TRBD2
CDR3 protein: CASSSRALAAAYEQYF

clone size: NA
V gene: TRBV19
J gene: TRBJ1-2
D gene: TRBD1
CDR3 protein: CASTMTGVYSFYGYTF

clone size: few
V gene: TRBV6-6
J gene: TRBJ2-6
D gene: NA
CDR3 protein: CASSDNSGANVLTF

clone size: NA
V gene: TRBV9
J gene: TRBJ2-1
D gene: NA
CDR3 protein: CASGIPEQGPNEQFF